This T cell receptor (beta chain) was captured in a study of Ad26.COV2.S vaccination and SARS-CoV-2 variants. On the study more broadly: By the intramuscular route, Ad26.COV2.S was given once, or twice 56 days apart. Study-level points and caveats: Placebo and vaccine recipients had non-spike TCR breadth that was similar.

Germline CDR1 reads SGHDT; CDR2 reads YYEEEE. The junction had 3 bases not matched to a gene; V was cut back by 2 bases and J by 5 bases. The length of the CDR3 is 14 residues. The repertoire was sequenced with immunoSEQ multiplex PCR; TCRdb's copy has only in-frame clones and lacks some. Here the sample spans some 410,000 clones, over 80% being singletons. Of note for this clone: What it binds is not known.

Treatment denoted: approximately 18 received Ad26.COV2.S at low or high dose, single or two shots; 5 received placebo; per-sample allocation not given. The samples date from day 63 after the first vaccine or placebo injection. The chain recombines TRBV5-6 with TRBJ1-5, with 8 bases identical to TRBD1. This TCR was sampled from a person between 18 and 59 years old who received the Ad26.COV2.S COVID-19 vaccine or a placebo. The input for sequencing was peripheral blood, taken in a trial of Ad26.COV2.S vaccine versus placebo. CDR3 in DNA: TGTGCCAGCAGCTTTGGGACAGGTTATCAGCCCCAGCATTTT. It yields the protein CASSFGTGYQPQHF.